The present T cell receptor (beta chain) was sequenced within a study of graft-versus-host responses after intestinal transplantation. Whole-study context: All recipients were transplanted with multivisceral, liver-intestinal, or isolated intestinal grafts. Study results and limitations: GvH clones were identified in recipient marrow, with some first appearing in ileum or blood.

This CDR3 comprises 12 residues. Germline loops: CDR1 MGHRA, CDR2 YSYEKL. With 3 bases removed from V and 6 bases from J, the gap between germline ends came to 8 bases. Sequencing was performed with immunoSEQ multiplex PCR; in TCRdb, only in-frame clones are kept and a portion is missing. The sample yields roughly 80,000 clones, more than 75% seen once. Regarding this clone: Antigen specificity is unknown.

This sample comprised unstimulated CD8+ T cells sorted from spleen or lymph node cells, obtained before transplant. This rearrangement joins TRBV4-1 to TRBJ1-1; D uncertain. The clonotype was recovered from a human donor who was the organ donor for an intestinal transplant. The CDR3 loop is CASSHAGAEAFF. The CDR3 nucleotides read TGCGCCAGCAGCCACGCCGGGGCTGAAGCTTTCTTT.